These T cell receptor beta chains were read from a single sample in a study of neurological immune-mediated disorders. TCRdb ran MiXCR on the 5' RACE reads and lists one entry per CDR3 protein. The table lists about 50,000 distinct CDR3 sequences, approximately 8.4% of them singletons. Material: PBMCs. These receptor sequences come from a woman aged 40 to 55 in good health. The CDR3 runs from the conserved cysteine through the conserved F or W. A D gene is named only where the DNA matches it firmly. Not every row has a clone size; where given, it reads once, few, many or a size class.

cdr3_aa: CAIGNRDKNTEAFF; cdr3_nt: TGCGCCATCGGAAATCGGGACAAGAACACTGAAGCTTTCTTT; v_call: TRBV4-3; clone_size: -; d_call: -; j_call: TRBJ1-1
cdr3_aa: CSVRLAGGTGYF; cdr3_nt: TGCAGTGTCCGCCTAGCGGGGGGTACGGGCTACTTC; v_call: TRBV20-1; clone_size: many; d_call: TRBD2; j_call: TRBJ2-5
cdr3_aa: CASSRGLAEHNEQFF; cdr3_nt: TGCGCCAGCAGCCGGGGACTAGCGGAACACAATGAGCAGTTCTTC; v_call: TRBV4-3; clone_size: many; d_call: TRBD2; j_call: TRBJ2-1
cdr3_aa: CASSQLPGTIGSPLHF; cdr3_nt: TGCGCCAGCAGCCAACTTCCCGGGACCATAGGATCACCCCTCCACTTT; v_call: TRBV4-1; clone_size: many; d_call: -; j_call: TRBJ1-6
cdr3_aa: CAITTANTGELFF; cdr3_nt: TGCGCCATCACCACGGCGAACACCGGGGAGCTATTTTTT; v_call: TRBV5-1; clone_size: -; d_call: -; j_call: TRBJ2-2
cdr3_aa: CASGTQGASTDTQYF; cdr3_nt: TGTGCCAGTGGCACGCAGGGGGCCAGCACAGATACGCAGTATTTT; v_call: TRBV9; clone_size: many; d_call: TRBD1; j_call: TRBJ2-3
cdr3_aa: CASSLGGGHNSYEQYF; cdr3_nt: TGTGCCAGCAGCTTAGGAGGGGGACACAACTCCTACGAGCAGTACTTC; v_call: TRBV7-2; clone_size: many; d_call: -; j_call: TRBJ2-7
cdr3_aa: CASSWGGTGGNSPLHF; cdr3_nt: TGCGCCAGCAGCTGGGGGGGGACAGGGGGTAATTCACCCCTCCACTTT; v_call: TRBV5-1; clone_size: many; d_call: TRBD1; j_call: TRBJ1-6
cdr3_aa: CSVVGELYYRYTF; cdr3_nt: TGCAGCGTTGTGGGGGAACTGTACTATAGATACACCTTC; v_call: TRBV29-1; clone_size: -; d_call: -; j_call: TRBJ1-2
cdr3_aa: CASSFLPGQGGRTEAFF; cdr3_nt: TGTGCCAGCAGCTTTTTACCCGGACAGGGGGGCCGGACTGAAGCTTTCTTT; v_call: TRBV5-6; clone_size: -; d_call: TRBD1; j_call: TRBJ1-1
cdr3_aa: CSAREGGTGANVLTF; cdr3_nt: TGCAGTGCTAGAGAAGGGGGTACTGGGGCCAACGTCCTGACTTTC; v_call: TRBV20-1; clone_size: many; d_call: -; j_call: TRBJ2-6
cdr3_aa: CASSLGGGTYEQYF; cdr3_nt: TGCGCCAGCAGCTTGGGCGGGGGTACCTACGAGCAGTACTTC; v_call: TRBV5-1; clone_size: many; d_call: TRBD2; j_call: TRBJ2-7
cdr3_aa: CATSDLQFHGTDTQYF; cdr3_nt: TGTGCCACCAGTGATTTGCAGTTCCATGGCACAGATACGCAGTATTTT; v_call: TRBV24-1; clone_size: many; d_call: -; j_call: TRBJ2-3
cdr3_aa: CASSLPPGNTIYF; cdr3_nt: TGTGCCAGCAGTTTACCCCCTGGAAACACCATATATTTT; v_call: TRBV27; clone_size: many; d_call: -; j_call: TRBJ1-3
cdr3_aa: CASSLFGGRTGELFF; cdr3_nt: TGTGCCAGCAGTTTATTCGGGGGAAGGACCGGGGAGCTGTTTTTT; v_call: TRBV12-3/TRBV12-4; clone_size: many; d_call: -; j_call: TRBJ2-2
cdr3_aa: CAAGGLLNTGELFF; cdr3_nt: TGTGCCGCTGGGGGACTACTAAACACCGGGGAGCTGTTTTTT; v_call: TRBV24-1; clone_size: many; d_call: TRBD2; j_call: TRBJ2-2
cdr3_aa: CASSLGPSSTDTQYF; cdr3_nt: TGTGCCAGCAGCTTGGGGCCCAGTAGCACAGATACGCAGTATTTT; v_call: TRBV5-6; clone_size: many; d_call: -; j_call: TRBJ2-3
cdr3_aa: CASSEVGNSPLHF; cdr3_nt: TGTGCCAGCAGTGAGGTGGGGAATTCACCCCTCCACTTT; v_call: TRBV6-1; clone_size: many; d_call: -; j_call: TRBJ1-6
cdr3_aa: CASSFWQNTEAFF; cdr3_nt: TGTGCCAGCAGTTTTTGGCAGAACACTGAAGCTTTCTTT; v_call: TRBV6-2/TRBV6-3; clone_size: many; d_call: -; j_call: TRBJ1-1
cdr3_aa: CASSLALGGVYGYTF; cdr3_nt: TGTGCCAGCAGCTTAGCGCTAGGGGGCGTCTATGGCTACACCTTC; v_call: TRBV7-2; clone_size: many; d_call: TRBD1; j_call: TRBJ1-2
cdr3_aa: CASSALGGNTEAFF; cdr3_nt: TGCGCCAGCAGCGCACTGGGTGGGAACACTGAAGCTTTCTTT; v_call: TRBV5-1; clone_size: many; d_call: -; j_call: TRBJ1-1